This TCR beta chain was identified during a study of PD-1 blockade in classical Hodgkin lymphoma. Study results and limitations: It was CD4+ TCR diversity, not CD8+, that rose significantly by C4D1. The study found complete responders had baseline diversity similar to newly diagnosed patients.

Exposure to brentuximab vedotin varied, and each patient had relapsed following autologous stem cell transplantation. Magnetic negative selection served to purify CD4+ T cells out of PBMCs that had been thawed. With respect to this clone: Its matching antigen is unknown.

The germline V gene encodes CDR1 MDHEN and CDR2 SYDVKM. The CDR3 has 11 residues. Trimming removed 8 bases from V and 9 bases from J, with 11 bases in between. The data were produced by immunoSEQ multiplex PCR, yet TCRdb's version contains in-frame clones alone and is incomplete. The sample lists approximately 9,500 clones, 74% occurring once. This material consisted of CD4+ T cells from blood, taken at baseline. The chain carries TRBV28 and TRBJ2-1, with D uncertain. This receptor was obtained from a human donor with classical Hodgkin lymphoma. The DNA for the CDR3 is TGTGCCAGCCACCAAGGGTCTGAGCAGTTCTTC. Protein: CASHQGSEQFF.